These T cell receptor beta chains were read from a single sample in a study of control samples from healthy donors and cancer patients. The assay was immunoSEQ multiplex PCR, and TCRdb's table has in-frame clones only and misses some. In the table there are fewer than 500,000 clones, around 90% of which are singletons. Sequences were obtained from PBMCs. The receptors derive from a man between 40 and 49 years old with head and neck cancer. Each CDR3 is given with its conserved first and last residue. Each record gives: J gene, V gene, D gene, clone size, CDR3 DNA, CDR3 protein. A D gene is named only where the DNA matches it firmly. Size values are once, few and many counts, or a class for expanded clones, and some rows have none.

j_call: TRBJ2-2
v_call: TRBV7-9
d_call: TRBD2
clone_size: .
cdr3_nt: TGTGCCAGCCTTAACGGGGGGGCAAGCACCACCGGGGAGCTGTTTTTT
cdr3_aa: CASLNGGASTTGELFF

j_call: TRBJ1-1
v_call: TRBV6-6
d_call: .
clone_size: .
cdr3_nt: TGTGCCAGCAGTTCCCCCGAACAGGGAGACACTGAAGCTTTCTTT
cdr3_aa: CASSSPEQGDTEAFF

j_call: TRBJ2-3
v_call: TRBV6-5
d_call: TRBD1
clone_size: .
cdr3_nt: TGTGCCAGCAGTCCACAGGGGGCGCTTACAGATACGCAGTATTTT
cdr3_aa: CASSPQGALTDTQYF

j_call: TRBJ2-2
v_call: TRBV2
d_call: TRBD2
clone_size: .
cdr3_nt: TGTGCCAGCAGGCTCGATAGCGGGTACACCGGGGAGCTGTTTTTT
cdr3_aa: CASRLDSGYTGELFF

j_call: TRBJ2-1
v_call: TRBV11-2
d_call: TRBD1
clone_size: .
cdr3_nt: TGTGCCAGCAGCTCCAAACCGGGACAGGGGCTTTTCAATGAGCAGTTCTTC
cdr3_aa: CASSSKPGQGLFNEQFF

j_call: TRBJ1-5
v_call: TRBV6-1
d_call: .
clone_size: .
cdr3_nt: TGTACCAGCGGTGACAGGCGAAATAGCAATCAGCCCCAGCATTTT
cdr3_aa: CTSGDRRNSNQPQHF

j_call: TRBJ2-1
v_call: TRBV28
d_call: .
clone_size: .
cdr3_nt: TGTGCCAGCACCCCTCTTTTAGACCTATACAATGAGCAGTTCTTC
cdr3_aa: CASTPLLDLYNEQFF

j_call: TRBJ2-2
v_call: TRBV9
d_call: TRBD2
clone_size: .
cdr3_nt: TGTGCCAGCAGCGGTCGGACTAGCGGGGGGGCCGGGGAGCTGTTTTTT
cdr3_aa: CASSGRTSGGAGELFF

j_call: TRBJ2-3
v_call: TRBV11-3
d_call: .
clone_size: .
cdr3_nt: TGTGCCAGCAGCCTGGGACGGCCAGCTGATACGCAGTATTTT
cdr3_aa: CASSLGRPADTQYF

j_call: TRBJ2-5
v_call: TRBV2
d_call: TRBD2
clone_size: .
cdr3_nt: TGTGCCGCGGGGGGGGCAGACAGAGAGACCCAGTACTTC
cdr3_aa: CAAGGADRETQYF

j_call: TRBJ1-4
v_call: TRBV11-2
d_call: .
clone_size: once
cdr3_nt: TGTGCCAGCAGCCCCACGGGTGGGGCAACTAATGAAAAACTGTTTTTT
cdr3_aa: CASSPTGGATNEKLFF

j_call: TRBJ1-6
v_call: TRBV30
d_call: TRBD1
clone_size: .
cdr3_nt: TGTGCCTGGAGGGCCGGGACAGGGAATTCACCCCTCCACTTT
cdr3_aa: CAWRAGTGNSPLHF

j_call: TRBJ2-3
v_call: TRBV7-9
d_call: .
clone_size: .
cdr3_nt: TGTGCCAGCAGCTTCTCGTTAGCCGGTGGGGCAGATACGCAGTATTTT
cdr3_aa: CASSFSLAGGADTQYF

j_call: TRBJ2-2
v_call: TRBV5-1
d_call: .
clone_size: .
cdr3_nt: TGCGCCAGCGTCGCGGGGAGGAGCCAGGCAGACACCGGGGAGCTGTTTTTT
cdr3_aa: CASVAGRSQADTGELFF

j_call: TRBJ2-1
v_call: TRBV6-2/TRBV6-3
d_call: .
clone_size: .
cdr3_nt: TGTGCCAGCAGTTACTCGCTCGTGGATGAGCAGTTCTTC
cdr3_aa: CASSYSLVDEQFF

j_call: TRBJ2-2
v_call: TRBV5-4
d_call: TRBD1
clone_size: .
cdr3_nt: TGTGCCAGCAGCTGGACAGGGACCACCGGGGAGCTGTTTTTT
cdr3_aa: CASSWTGTTGELFF

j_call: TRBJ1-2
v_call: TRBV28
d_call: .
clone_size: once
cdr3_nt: TGTGCCAGCAGTAGCGCCGGGGGGAACGTCTATGGCTACACCTTC
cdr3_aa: CASSSAGGNVYGYTF

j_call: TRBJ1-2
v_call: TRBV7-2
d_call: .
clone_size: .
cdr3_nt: TGTGCCAGCAGCTCGCCGGGCCCCTATGGCTACACCTTC
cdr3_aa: CASSSPGPYGYTF

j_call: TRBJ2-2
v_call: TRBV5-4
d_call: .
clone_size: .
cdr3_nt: TGTGCCAGCAGCTTGGACCCGGCTGCGGGCACCGGGGAGCTGTTTTTT
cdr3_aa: CASSLDPAAGTGELFF

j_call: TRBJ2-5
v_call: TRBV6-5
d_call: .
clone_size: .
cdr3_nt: TGTGCCAGCAGTTACCACGGGACCCCGGGGCAGACCCAGTACTTC
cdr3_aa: CASSYHGTPGQTQYF

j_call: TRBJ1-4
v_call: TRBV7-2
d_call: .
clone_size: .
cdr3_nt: TGTGCCAGCAGCTCCTCGGGCCGGTCCGAAAAACTGTTTTTT
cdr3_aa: CASSSSGRSEKLFF

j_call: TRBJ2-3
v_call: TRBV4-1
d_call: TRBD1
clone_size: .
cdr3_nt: TGCGCCAGCGGCCGACAGGGGGCAAGCACAGATACGCAGTATTTT
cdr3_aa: CASGRQGASTDTQYF